One sample yielded the 15 T cell receptor beta chains listed below, sequenced in a study of T cell repertoires in cytomegalovirus infection. MiXCR was run by TCRdb on the reads, yielding one entry per CDR3 protein. Counted here are 500,000 to 600,000 distinct CDR3 sequences, 15% to 20% occurring once; the ten biggest clones make up more than 20%. The sample comprised CD8+ T cells from PBMCs. These receptors originate from a human donor in good health (CMV status not recorded). Some clones in this sample may be carry-over from other donors' samples.

This clonotype has at least ten counts. V and J are TRBV6-6 and TRBJ2-7; D could derive from TRBD1 or TRBD2 (5 bases each). CDR1 is MNHNY, CDR2 SVGAGI, per germline (reference sequence). V was trimmed by 0 bases and J by 1 base, leaving 16 bases between them. There are 17 residues in the CDR3. CDR3 residues: CASSYSKMGVLSYEQYF. CDR3 nucleotides: TGTGCCAGCAGTTACTCGAAAATGGGGGTATTATCCTACGAGCAGTACTTC.

The rearrangement uses TRBV28 and TRBJ1-5; D not resolved. V shed 6 bases and J shed 9 bases, with 12 bases lying between them. The CDR3 covers 12 residues. Germline CDR1 MDHEN, CDR2 SYDVKM. The chain's CDR3 is CASSQRRGPQHF. The CDR3 bases are TGTGCCAGCAGCCAACGACGAGGGCCCCAGCATTTT.

This clonotype occurred many times. V is TRBV29-1 and J is TRBJ2-6, with 8 bases lining up with TRBD1. CDR3 length: 16 residues. Trimming removed 4 bases from V and 3 bases from J; junction bases left unmatched: 8. Per the germline V gene, CDR1 is SQVTM and CDR2 is ANQGSEA. The CDR3 region has the DNA TGCAGCGTTGTGGTCCAGGGGGCTCTTGGGGCCAACGTCCTGACTTTC. Residues: CSVVVQGALGANVLTF.

The V and J genes are TRBV30 and TRBJ2-1, with unresolved D. The CDR3 length is 12 residues. The V end was cut by 3 bases, the J end by 4 bases, with 7 bases between. Per the germline V gene, CDR1 is GTSNPN and CDR2 is SVGIG (reference sequence). Here the CDR3 DNA reads TGTGCCTGGAGGTCCCCTTACAATGAGCAGTTCTTC. Translating it yields CAWRSPYNEQFF.

This clonotype was picked up many times. This chain uses TRBV27 with TRBJ2-3; 7 bases match TRBD1. Germline V CDR1 and CDR2: MNHEY, SMNVEV (reference sequence). CDR3 length: 14 amino acids. With 5 bases clipped from V and 3 bases from J, the junction kept 5 bases outside the gene matches. The CDR3 region is CASSPRDRTDTQYF. CDR3 coding DNA: TGTGCCAGCAGTCCACGGGACAGAACAGATACGCAGTATTTT.

The chain links TRBV20-1 to TRBJ1-1; D is undetermined. Trimming left V 5 bases short and J 4 bases short, with 5 bases between. This CDR3 region has 10 residues. The germline V gene encodes CDR1 DFQATT and CDR2 SNEGSKA (reference sequence). Here the CDR3 reads CSAWTTEAFF. In nucleotides, the CDR3 is TGCAGTGCTTGGACCACTGAAGCTTTCTTT.

This clonotype was seen more than once but under ten times. CDR3 sequence: CATSRGRESYEQYF. The CDR3, as DNA: TGTGCCACCAGCAGAGGAAGAGAATCCTACGAGCAGTACTTC. The genes are TRBV15 and TRBJ2-7; no reliable D call. Germline V gene lookup returns CDR1 LNHNV and CDR2 YYDKDF (reference sequence). V lost 1 base and J lost 1, with 8 bases in between. CDR3 length: 14 amino acids.

In this sample, this clonotype turned up a few times. The CDR3 protein is CASSPQSWGGNYGYTF. CDR3 nucleotides: TGTGCCAGCAGTCCCCAAAGTTGGGGAGGTAACTATGGCTACACCTTC. This chain links TRBV12-3 or TRBV12-4 with TRBJ1-2; D remains ambiguous. The CDR3 has 16 amino acids. Trimming pared 5 bases from V and 1 base from J, leaving 17 bases between.

This clonotype was counted a few times. This rearrangement joins TRBV5-6 to TRBJ1-1; no clear D gene. The germline CDR1 and CDR2 sequences are SGHDT and YYEEEE. This CDR3 region has 17 residues. The V end was cut by 2 bases, the J end by 4 bases, with 21 bases between. The CDR3 nucleotides read TGTGCCAGCAGCTTCGCTCCAGATGGCGTGCTGAGCACTGAAGCTTTCTTT. Its protein is CASSFAPDGVLSTEAFF. The complete variable domain, with remaining parts taken from reference TRBV5-6 and TRBJ1-1, reads DAGVTQSPTHLIKTRGQQVTLRCSPKSGHDTVSWYQQALGQGPQFIFQYYEEEERQRGNFPDRFSGHQFPNYSSELNVNALLLGDSALYLCASSFAPDGVLSTEAFFGQGTRLTVV.

This clonotype was seen repeatedly, ten times or more. The chain uses TRBV27 and TRBJ1-2; D might be TRBD1 (6 bases). This CDR3 comprises 14 residues. Trimming took 6 bases from V and 8 from J, leaving 19 bases between them. From germline, CDR1 is MNHEY and CDR2 SMNVEV (reference sequence). The CDR3 region is CASRQTGQGNGYTF. CDR3 sequence (DNA): TGTGCCAGCAGACAAACTGGGCAGGGGAACGGCTACACCTTC.

There are a few counts of this clonotype. The DNA for the CDR3 is TGTGCCAGCAGCTACAGGGGGCTACCGGAAAAACTGTTTTTT. Encoded protein: CASSYRGLPEKLFF. The chain recombines TRBV27 with TRBJ1-4; 9 bases fit TRBD1. This CDR3 comprises 14 residues. Trimming took 6 bases from V and 8 from J; bases not matched to a gene: 7. CDR1 is MNHEY, CDR2 SMNVEV, per germline (reference sequence).

The table lists this clonotype with a few counts. V and J are TRBV20-1 and TRBJ2-1, with 12 positions matching TRBD2. Germline V gene sequence: CDR1 DFQATT, CDR2 SNEGSKA (reference sequence). The CDR3 is 15 amino acids. V gave up 0 bases and J gave up 4 bases; unmatched junction bases: 1. The CDR3 region is CSARDGTSGYNEQFF. The CDR3 coding sequence is TGCAGTGCTAGAGATGGGACTAGCGGGTACAATGAGCAGTTCTTC.

The chain employs TRBV5-4 and TRBJ1-1; D is perhaps TRBD1 (6 bases). Looked up from germline, CDR1 is SGHNT and CDR2 is YYREEE (reference sequence). The CDR3 covers 15 residues. The V end was cut by 9 bases, the J end by 0 bases, with 18 bases between. As DNA, the CDR3 is TGTGCCACCTGGGACATTGAAAACATGAACACTGAAGCTTTCTTT. This gives the protein CATWDIENMNTEAFF.

The rearrangement uses TRBV4-2 and TRBJ2-7; either TRBD1 or TRBD2 may supply D (6 bases each). V shed 0 bases and J shed 2 bases, with 20 bases lying between them. The CDR3 is 18 amino acids. Germline loops: CDR1 LGHNA, CDR2 YNFKEQ. For the CDR3, the DNA is TGTGCCAGCAGCCAAGAAATGGGCGGGACATTGGCCACCTACGAGCAGTACTTC. Translated: CASSQEMGGTLATYEQYF.

This clonotype was seen more than once but under ten times. This chain joins TRBV6-6 and TRBJ1-6, with D tentatively TRBD1 (5 bases). CDR3 length equals 15 residues. V dropped 2 bases and J dropped 4 bases, with 9 bases sitting between them. CDR1 is MNHNY and CDR2 is SVGAGI in the germline V gene (reference sequence). CDR3 nucleotides: TGTGCCAGCAGTTACGCGGGGGAATATAATTCACCCCTCCACTTT. Translating it yields CASSYAGEYNSPLHF.